The source of this TCR beta chain is a study of shared clonotypes between healthy human individuals. It was across several immunoSEQ plates that each subset's genomic DNA was evenly split. Clones were sequenced by immunoSEQ multiplex PCR, and TCRdb holds only the in-frame ones, with some missing. This table has around 1,100,000 clones, about 80% appearing once. On this clone: Its antigen remains unknown.

V lost 6 bases to trimming and J lost 6 bases; unmatched junction nucleotides: 11. This CDR3 has 15 residues. Germline loops: CDR1 SGHRS, CDR2 YFSETQ. Study-level points and caveats: As a rule, naive subsets had a larger estimated richness than memory subsets.

Sequences were obtained from memory CD4+ T cells from PBMCs. Subset: CD45RA-negative fraction. The sequence derives from a man between 18 and 35 years old in good health. Some clones in this sample may be carry-over from other donors' samples. The rearrangement uses TRBV5-1 and TRBJ2-2; the match to TRBD2 covers 7 bases. In nucleotides, the CDR3 is TGCGCCAGCATGCGGGGACTACCCTCCCCCGGGGAGCTGTTTTTT. Encoded protein: CASMRGLPSPGELFF.